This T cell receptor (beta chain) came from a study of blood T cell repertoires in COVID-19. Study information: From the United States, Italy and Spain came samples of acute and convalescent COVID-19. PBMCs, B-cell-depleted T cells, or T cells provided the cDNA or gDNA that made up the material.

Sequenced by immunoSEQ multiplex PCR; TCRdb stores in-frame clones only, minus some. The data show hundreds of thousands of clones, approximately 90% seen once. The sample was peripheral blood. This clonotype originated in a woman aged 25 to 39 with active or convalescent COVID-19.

CDR3 sequence: CASSLGERGGSNEQFF. CDR3 nucleotide sequence: TGTGCCAGCAGCTTGGGAGAACGGGGGGGAAGCAATGAGCAGTTCTTC. The chain links TRBV5-4 to TRBJ2-1, with TRBD2 matching 8 bases. CDR1 SGHNT and CDR2 YYREEE come from the germline V gene (reference sequence). The CDR3 contains 16 residues. The junction had 8 bases not matched to a gene; V was cut back by 0 bases and J by 6 bases.